This passage covers 27 T cell receptor beta chains from one sample sequenced in a study of T-cell reconstitution after alpha-beta-depleted transplantation in children. Unique molecular identifiers were incorporated when the TCRbeta library was constructed. TCRdb re-called the PCR reads through MiXCR, storing one row per CDR3 protein. Of a few hundred thousand distinct CDR3 sequences listed, 9.7% were seen once; the top ten hold approximately 5%. Sequenced here: PBMCs from the stem cell graft donor, sampled from the stem cell graft. Receptors were obtained from a human donor who donated a stem cell graft to a child with SCID.

This clonotype came up a few times. The chain combines TRBV12-3 or TRBV12-4 with TRBJ1-1, with TRBD1 matching 12 bases. The CDR3 extends over 17 amino acids. The junction had 14 bases not matched to a gene; V was cut back by 8 bases and J by 4 bases. Here the CDR3 DNA reads TGTGCCAGCTCCTCACCCGGGACAGGGGGCAGGGGCACTGAAGCTTTCTTT. This encodes CASSSPGTGGRGTEAFF.

In this sample, this clonotype turned up many times. The chain joins TRBV20-1 to TRBJ1-5; D not certain. The length of the CDR3 is 16 residues. V lost 1 base to trimming and J lost 0 bases, with 13 bases between them. CDR1 and CDR2 from the germline V gene are DFQATT and SNEGSKA (reference sequence). Written as DNA, the CDR3 is TGCAGTGCTAGAGGCCGACGGGGTTATAGCAATCAGCCCCAGCATTTT. Protein sequence: CSARGRRGYSNQPQHF.

This clonotype was counted at least ten times. J is TRBJ1-6 and V is TRBV6-5, with D hard to call. Germline CDR1 and CDR2: MNHEY and SVGAGI. The V gene lost 2 bases and the J gene lost 6 bases, with 11 bases spanning the gap. This CDR3 has 15 amino acids. The CDR3 coding sequence is TGTGCCAGCAGTTACGGTAGGACGGGTAATTCACCCCTCCACTTT. It codes for CASSYGRTGNSPLHF.

The CDR3 reads CASSFPMGETQYF. The CDR3 DNA is TGTGCCAGCAGCTTCCCAATGGGGGAGACCCAGTACTTC. The genes are TRBV7-2 and TRBJ2-5; unclear D gene. This CDR3 comprises 13 residues. Trimming left V 3 bases short and J 5 bases short, with 10 bases between. Germline V gene data show CDR1 as SGHTA and CDR2 as FQGNSA.

A word on this clonotype: Compared with germline, one end of the junction differs, possibly owing to a read error. This chain joins TRBV18 and TRBJ2-3, with 8 bases aligning to TRBD1. This CDR3 spans 18 amino acids. Germline CDR1 and CDR2: KGHSH and LQKENI. The CDR3 loop reads CASLPTRGQGPSTDTQYF. The CDR3 nucleotides read TGTGCCAGCTTACCAACCCGCGGACAGGGTCCTAGCACAGATACGCAGTATTTT.

On this clonotype itself: A much larger clone is a single base away; this may be a read error. The chain carries TRBV20-1 and TRBJ2-7; D remains ambiguous. The CDR3 length is 12 residues. V was shortened by 2 bases and J by 5 bases, with 10 bases between the two germline ends. Germline V CDR1 and CDR2: DFQATT, SNEGSKA (reference sequence). CDR3: CSARLSWHEQYF. CDR3 sequence (DNA): TGCAGTGCTAGACTCTCATGGCACGAGCAGTACTTC.

A word on this clonotype: A junction end diverges from the germline sequence, so it may reflect a read error. This sequence joins TRBV12-3 or TRBV12-4 and TRBJ2-1; the D gene is possibly TRBD1 (5 bases). This CDR3 spans 15 amino acids. The CDR3 sequence is CASSETWGSYNVQFF. The CDR3 DNA sequence: TGTGCCAGCAGTGAAACATGGGGCTCCTACAATGTGCAGTTCTTC.

Regarding this clonotype: It may be a read error: a sequence one base away is much more abundant. The chain combines TRBV7-9 with TRBJ2-1, with 8 nucleotides matching TRBD2. The CDR3 is 13 residues long. Germline V lookup: CDR1 SEHNR, CDR2 FQNEAQ (reference sequence). The CDR3 sequence: CAGSSGDYNEQFF. CDR3 bases: TGTGCCGGCAGTAGCGGGGACTACAATGAGCAGTTCTTC.

Ten or more counts support this clonotype. This chain links TRBV5-1 with TRBJ2-4, with unresolved D. Trimming removed 0 bases from V and 9 bases from J, with 4 bases in between. The length of the CDR3 is 11 residues. In germline, CDR1 is SGHRS, CDR2 YFSETQ. The CDR3 region has the DNA TGCGCCAGCAGCTTGGCCGGCATTCAGTACTTC. Its protein is CASSLAGIQYF. Full variable domain (missing parts from reference TRBV5-1 and TRBJ2-4): KAGVTQTPRYLIKTRGQQVTLSCSPISGHRSVSWYQQTPGQGLQFLFEYFSETQRNKGNFPGRFSGRQFSNSRSEMNVSTLELGDSALYLCASSLAGIQYFGAGTRLSVL.

This clonotype occurred many times. The chain links TRBV5-1 to TRBJ2-1; a possible D gene is TRBD2 (6 bases). CDR1 and CDR2 (germline): SGHRS, YFSETQ. Trimming removed 0 bases at V and 0 bases at J, with 13 bases between. The CDR3 covers 17 residues. CDR3 in amino acids: CASSLDPGLRSYNEQFF. CDR3 bases: TGCGCCAGCAGCTTGGACCCGGGACTCCGCTCCTACAATGAGCAGTTCTTC.

At least ten counts were recorded for this clonotype. The chain uses TRBV7-9 and TRBJ2-2; TRBD2 might be the D (7 bases). Germline V gene sequence: CDR1 SEHNR, CDR2 FQNEAQ (reference sequence). The CDR3 sequence is 17 residues long. V was clipped by 1 base and J by 0 bases, with 12 bases between them. The CDR3: CASSLGGGGTNTGELFF. The CDR3 DNA is TGTGCCAGCAGCTTAGGCGGGGGCGGGACGAACACCGGGGAGCTGTTTTTT.

This clonotype was seen ten or more times. This chain links TRBV3-1 with TRBJ2-5; the D is unclear. The CDR3 consists of 16 residues. The V end lost 3 bases, the J end lost 11 bases, and 25 bases lay between the germline ends. Germline V CDR1 and CDR2: LGHDT, YNNKEL (reference sequence). The DNA for the CDR3 is TGTGCCAGCAGCCACAATCTGACACGAGGCAGGTCCATACAGTACTTC. Encoded protein: CASSHNLTRGRSIQYF.

V and J are TRBV5-1 and TRBJ2-2; possible D gene TRBD1, 5 bases. This CDR3 comprises 15 residues. CDR1 and CDR2 (germline): SGHRS, YFSETQ. With 0 bases removed from V and 3 bases from J, the gap between germline ends came to 9 bases. The CDR3 protein is CASSLAAGYTGELFF. CDR3 in DNA: TGCGCCAGCAGCTTGGCGGCAGGGTACACCGGGGAGCTGTTTTTT.

A few counts support this clonotype. V gene TRBV6-2 or TRBV6-3 combines with J gene TRBJ2-3; D unclear. Per germline, CDR1 MNHEY and CDR2 SVGEGT. The CDR3 consists of 14 residues. With 4 bases removed from V and 2 bases from J, the gap between germline ends came to 10 bases. The CDR3 sequence is CASSWAEVTDTQYF. As DNA, the CDR3 is TGTGCCAGCAGTTGGGCAGAAGTCACAGATACGCAGTATTTT.

V usage is TRBV3-1 and J usage is TRBJ2-7; no clear D. The CDR3 runs 14 residues. The V and J ends lost 11 bases and 5 bases respectively, with 22 bases between them. Germline CDR1 and CDR2: LGHDT and YNNKEL (reference sequence). The CDR3: CASSAGWFDHEQYF. CDR3 DNA: TGTGCCTCCTCCGCCGGCTGGTTCGACCACGAGCAGTACTTC.

This clonotype was seen many times. V usage is TRBV4-1 and J usage is TRBJ1-1; a possible D gene is TRBD1 (6 bases). The ends were cut back, 4 bases at V and 6 bases at J, with 27 bases in the middle. The CDR3 is 18 amino acids. Germline CDR1 is MGHRA and CDR2 is YSYEKL. CDR3 DNA sequence: TGCGCCAGCAGCCTTACAGGGTCCTTTCTTCTATCTAGTTCTGAAGCTTTCTTT. This codes for CASSLTGSFLLSSSEAFF.

Many counts were recorded for this clonotype. The chain joins TRBV4-2 to TRBJ1-4; D uncertain. This CDR3 contains 16 residues. V lost 0 bases and J 3 bases, leaving 11 bases between the germline ends. Per germline, CDR1 LGHNA and CDR2 YNFKEQ. CDR3 DNA: TGTGCCAGCAGCCAAGAACCGGACCCACCTAATGAAAAACTGTTTTTT. The encoded protein is CASSQEPDPPNEKLFF.

This clonotype showed up many times. The J gene is TRBJ2-7, the V gene TRBV2; weak D call: TRBD2 (6 bases). Trimming took off 2 bases at V and 2 bases at J, with 10 bases between the two ends. CDR3 size: 14 residues. Per germline, CDR1 SNHLY and CDR2 FYNNEI. DNA of the CDR3: TGTGCCAGCAGTGAACGGGGGAAAGCCTACGAGCAGTACTTC. It encodes CASSERGKAYEQYF.

This clonotype was seen at least ten times. V and J are TRBV7-9 and TRBJ2-1, with D hard to call. Germline V gene data show CDR1 as SEHNR and CDR2 as FQNEAQ (reference sequence). The V end was cut by 5 bases, the J end by 6 bases, with 11 bases between. CDR3 length: 13 amino acids. The CDR3 bases are TGTGCCAGCAGCCAAGCAAGGAGCAATGAGCAGTTCTTC. It yields the protein CASSQARSNEQFF.

In its sample, this clonotype was seen many times. V and J are TRBV7-3 and TRBJ2-1; no definite D call. V dropped 0 bases and J dropped 2 bases, with 2 bases sitting between them. The CDR3 contains 13 residues. Per germline, CDR1 SGHTA and CDR2 FQGTGA. CDR3 DNA sequence: TGTGCCAGCAGCTTAACAGCCTACAATGAGCAGTTCTTC. As protein: CASSLTAYNEQFF. Full variable domain (missing parts from reference TRBV7-3 and TRBJ2-1): GAGVSQTPSNKVTEKGKYVELRCDPISGHTALYWYRQSLGQGPEFLIYFQGTGAADDSGLPNDRFFAVRPEGSVSTLKIQRTERGDSAVYLCASSLTAYNEQFFGPGTRLTVL.

This clonotype was seen only a few times. The V call is TRBV6-2 or TRBV6-3, the J call TRBJ2-1; perhaps TRBD2 as D (6 bases). The CDR3 is 15 residues long. Germline CDR1 and CDR2: MNHEY and SVGEGT. Trimming left V 6 bases short and J 6 bases short, with 18 bases between. CDR3 sequence: CASSRSPRTINEQFF. In nucleotides, the CDR3 is TGTGCCAGCAGCCGGTCCCCACGGACTATCAATGAGCAGTTCTTC.

This clonotype occurred many times. The rearrangement uses TRBV4-1 and TRBJ1-1; 9 bases align to TRBD1. V was clipped by 1 base and J by 11 bases; unmatched bases: 5. CDR1 is MGHRA and CDR2 is YSYEKL in the germline V gene. The CDR3 runs 13 residues. CDR3 sequence: CASSQGGQGGAFF. The CDR3 DNA is TGCGCCAGCAGCCAAGGGGGACAGGGTGGGGCTTTCTTT.

The CDR3 nucleotides are TGTGCCAGCAGCCATGACAAACGGGACACGACAGATACGCAGTATTTT. It translates to CASSHDKRDTTDTQYF. The chain recombines TRBV4-2 with TRBJ2-3, with a possible D match to TRBD1 (6 bases). Per germline, CDR1 LGHNA and CDR2 YNFKEQ. The CDR3 runs to 16 residues. With 3 bases removed from V and 3 bases from J, the gap between germline ends came to 16 bases.

This clonotype appeared a few times. V usage is TRBV10-1 and J usage is TRBJ2-5; 7 bases line up with TRBD1. V lost 4 bases and J lost 2; bases outside the gene matches: 4. Germline-derived CDR1 and CDR2 are WNHNN and SYGVQD (reference sequence). CDR3 length equals 14 residues. The CDR3 DNA reads as TGCGCCAGCAGTGTCGGGACAGCACAAGAGACCCAGTACTTC. Protein sequence: CASSVGTAQETQYF.

This clonotype was detected ten times or more. V and J are TRBV4-1 and TRBJ2-1; D remains ambiguous. V shed 4 bases and J shed 10 bases, with 20 bases lying between them. In germline, CDR1 is MGHRA, CDR2 YSYEKL. This CDR3 spans 15 amino acids. The CDR3 reads CASSPAPKSIGEQFF. The DNA of the CDR3 is TGCGCCAGCAGCCCCGCTCCAAAGTCGATTGGGGAGCAGTTCTTC.

The gene calls are TRBV6-2 or TRBV6-3 and TRBJ1-3; no clear D. Germline assignment: CDR1 MNHEY and CDR2 SVGEGT. This CDR3 is 15 amino acids long. Trimming pared 11 bases from V and 2 bases from J, leaving 19 bases between. CDR3 nucleotide sequence: TGTGCCGGACGATCCGCTGAGGTCGCTGGAAACACCATATATTTT. Encoded protein: CAGRSAEVAGNTIYF.

This clonotype was found many times. This chain joins TRBV2 and TRBJ1-6; D gene uncertain. Trimming took off 4 bases at V and 10 bases at J, with 8 bases between the two ends. Germline V lookup: CDR1 SNHLY, CDR2 FYNNEI. The CDR3 extends over 12 amino acids. The CDR3 nucleotides read TGTGCCAGCAGTGTAGGAGACTCACCCCTCCACTTT. It is translated as CASSVGDSPLHF.